Listed below are T cell receptor beta chains from one sample, sequenced in a study of cytomegalovirus exposure and HLA in healthy donors. The assay was immunoSEQ multiplex PCR, and TCRdb's table has in-frame clones only and misses some. This repertoire shows some 250,000 clones, 90% found once; its top ten account for 0.37%. Input material: PBMCs. The source of these receptors is a woman younger than 35 in good health and CMV-seronegative. Both conserved end residues are trimmed from each CDR3. The order of the fields is CDR3 protein, V gene, J gene, CDR3 length.

CDR3 protein: ASSIRDRVTEQY
V gene: TRBV19
J gene: TRBJ2-7
CDR3 length: 12

CDR3 protein: SARLSEKLF
V gene: TRBV20-1
J gene: TRBJ1-4
CDR3 length: 9

CDR3 protein: ASSLGGPSEQY
V gene: TRBV5-1
J gene: TRBJ2-7
CDR3 length: 11

CDR3 protein: ANSYQAGIYNEQF
V gene: TRBV5-4
J gene: TRBJ2-1
CDR3 length: 13

CDR3 protein: ASSPGQGDEQF
V gene: TRBV18
J gene: TRBJ2-1
CDR3 length: 11

CDR3 protein: ASSLRDNSYNEQF
V gene: TRBV13
J gene: TRBJ2-1
CDR3 length: 13

CDR3 protein: ASSMRTGVITEAF
V gene: TRBV19
J gene: TRBJ1-1
CDR3 length: 13

CDR3 protein: ASNLLGGANEQF
V gene: TRBV28
J gene: TRBJ2-1
CDR3 length: 12

CDR3 protein: ASSQGRTVSGSYEQY
V gene: TRBV4-1
J gene: TRBJ2-7
CDR3 length: 15

CDR3 protein: ASSLQGVTGELF
V gene: TRBV7-3
J gene: TRBJ2-2
CDR3 length: 12

CDR3 protein: ASSQERQGPRAPLH
V gene: TRBV4-1
J gene: TRBJ1-6
CDR3 length: 14

CDR3 protein: ASSHSSGGEYNEQF
V gene: TRBV4-1
J gene: TRBJ2-1
CDR3 length: 14

CDR3 protein: ASSIAEWQGRYSGNTIY
V gene: TRBV19
J gene: TRBJ1-3
CDR3 length: 17

CDR3 protein: ASSPQVGLNEKLF
V gene: TRBV6-5
J gene: TRBJ1-4
CDR3 length: 13

CDR3 protein: ASSLPGNSGNTIY
V gene: TRBV5-4
J gene: TRBJ1-3
CDR3 length: 13

CDR3 protein: ASRATDTQY
V gene: TRBV28
J gene: TRBJ2-3
CDR3 length: 9

CDR3 protein: ASSSRDNGYNEQF
V gene: TRBV27
J gene: TRBJ2-1
CDR3 length: 13

CDR3 protein: ASSLEGSSGTGLYGYT
V gene: TRBV19
J gene: TRBJ1-2
CDR3 length: 16